This T cell receptor (beta chain) is from a study of tumor-infiltrating lymphocytes in oesophageal squamous cell carcinoma. Many counts were recorded for this clonotype. Using its own MiXCR run on the PCR reads, TCRdb lists one record per CDR3 protein. The sample contains some 21,000 distinct CDR3 sequences, 35% to 40% of which appear only once. CDR3 length: 14 residues. Germline CDR1 LGHDT, CDR2 YNNKEL (reference sequence). This receptor was taken from a male donor with esophageal squamous cell carcinoma. The chain recombines TRBV3-1 with TRBJ2-1; D perhaps matches TRBD2 (7 bases). Gene TRBJ2-7 matches the end of the DNA better, so the J call may be wrong. The specimen was esophageal tumor tissue. CDR3 loop: CASSLGGGGDEQYF. The CDR3 DNA reads TGTGCCAGCAGCCTAGGCGGAGGGGGGGACGAGCAGTACTTC.